One TCR beta chain is described in this entry. These data belong to a study of cytomegalovirus exposure and HLA in healthy donors. Method: immunoSEQ multiplex PCR; TCRdb's copy keeps in-frame clones and lacks some. The sample gives 160,000 or so clones, 84% of which show up once; roughly a tenth is in the top ten. Sequencing was performed on PBMCs. This sequence was found in a young man in good health and CMV-seropositive.

The CDR3 is CASSLSSTGELFF. CDR3 sequence (DNA): TGTGCCAGCAGCTTAAGCAGTACCGGGGAGCTGTTTTTT. The rearrangement joins TRBV7-3 to TRBJ2-2; D is undetermined. The length of the CDR3 is 13 residues. CDR1 is SGHTA and CDR2 is FQGTGA in the germline V gene. V was trimmed by 1 base and J by 5 bases, leaving 5 bases between them.